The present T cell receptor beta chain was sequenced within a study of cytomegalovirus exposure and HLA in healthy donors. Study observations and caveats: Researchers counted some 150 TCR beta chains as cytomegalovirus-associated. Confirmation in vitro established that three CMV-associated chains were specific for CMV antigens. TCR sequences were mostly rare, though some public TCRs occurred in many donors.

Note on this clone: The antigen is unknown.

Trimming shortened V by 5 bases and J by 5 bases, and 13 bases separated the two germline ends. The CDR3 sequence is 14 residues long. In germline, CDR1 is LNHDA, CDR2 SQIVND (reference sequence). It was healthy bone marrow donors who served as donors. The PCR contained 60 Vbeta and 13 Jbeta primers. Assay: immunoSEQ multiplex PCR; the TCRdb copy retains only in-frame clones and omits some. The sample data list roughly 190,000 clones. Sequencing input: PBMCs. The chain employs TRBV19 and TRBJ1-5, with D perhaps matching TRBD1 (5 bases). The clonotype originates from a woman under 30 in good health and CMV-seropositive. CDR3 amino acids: CASSLGTGDQPQHF. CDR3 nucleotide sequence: TGTGCCAGTAGTTTAGGGACGGGGGATCAGCCCCAGCATTTT.